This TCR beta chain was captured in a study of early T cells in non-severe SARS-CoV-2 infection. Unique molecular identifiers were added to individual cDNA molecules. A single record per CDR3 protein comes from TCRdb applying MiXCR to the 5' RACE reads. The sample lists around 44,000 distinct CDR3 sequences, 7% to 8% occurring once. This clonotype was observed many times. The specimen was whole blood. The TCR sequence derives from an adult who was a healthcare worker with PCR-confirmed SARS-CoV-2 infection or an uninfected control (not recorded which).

This CDR3 is CASSYGSLGGEQFF. As DNA, the CDR3 is TGTGCCAGCAGTTACGGGTCCCTGGGAGGTGAGCAGTTCTTC. The chain has TRBV6-6 and TRBJ2-1; perhaps TRBD2 as D (6 bases). Germline CDR1 reads MNHNY; CDR2 reads SVGAGI (reference sequence). The ends were cut back, 2 bases at V and 9 bases at J, with 14 bases in the middle. The CDR3 has 14 residues.